This T cell receptor (beta chain) was sequenced in a study of cytomegalovirus exposure and HLA in healthy donors. CDR3 size: 15 residues. Germline V lookup: CDR1 SGHRS, CDR2 YFSETQ. Study-level results: The authors later found TCR association rates varying by HLA locus, with DRB1 most and HLA-C fewest. HLA allele associations emerged for 17,000 or so TCR beta sequences in a later analysis, at 0.05 false discovery rate.

PCR primers comprised 60 Vbeta and 13 Jbeta primers. In the authors' workflow: Some 11 million of the about 80 million unique TCR beta chains counted in a later analysis were shared. The table came from immunoSEQ multiplex PCR; TCRdb's copy has only in-frame clones and leaves some out. The V and J calls and the clone size are those of that table, but D and trimming were determined from the DNA. The sample has some 60,000 clones, 85% seen once. Concerning this clone: Its antigen is unidentified.

The sequenced material came from PBMCs. The sequence derives from a female donor in good health and CMV-seronegative. The chain couples TRBV5-1 to TRBJ2-5; 9 bases agree with TRBD1. The DNA end is more similar to TRBJ2-7, so the J call may be wrong. Written as DNA, the CDR3 is TGCGCCAGCAGCCCAAGCCTGGACAGGGGCTACGAGCAGTACTTC. This sequence encodes CASSPSLDRGYEQYF.